These T cell receptor beta chains were read from a single sample in a study of T cells in Graves' hyperthyroidism and ophthalmopathy. TCRdb called the multiplex PCR reads again in MiXCR, with one record for every CDR3 protein. The sample lists hundreds of thousands of distinct CDR3 sequences, around 13% occurring once. The source material was blood. The receptors come from a woman under 30 with Graves' hyperthyroidism. Both conserved end residues are trimmed from each CDR3. The order of the fields is V gene, J gene, CDR3 protein.

TRBV12-3/TRBV12-4	TRBJ2-1	ASSYVPSWTDYNEQF
TRBV20-1	TRBJ2-1	SAIPGQGVNEQF
TRBV20-1	TRBJ1-4	SARDPGGAGEKLF
TRBV16	TRBJ1-5	ASTEVRVTDQPQH
TRBV10-3	TRBJ2-1	AISGSGGVLDEQF
TRBV29-1	TRBJ2-7	SVEVRDGAYEQY
TRBV12-3/TRBV12-4	TRBJ1-6	ASRDSSNSPLH
TRBV6-1	TRBJ2-1	ASSDRDNHNEQF
TRBV30	TRBJ1-5	AWRAPTGIPQPQH
TRBV19	TRBJ2-3	ASRSAGADTQY
TRBV9	TRBJ2-5	ASSPFRDHWVGETQY
TRBV7-3	TRBJ2-1	ASSLNPGANLPYNEQF
TRBV7-9	TRBJ2-6	ASSLPLARSANVLT
TRBV20-1	TRBJ2-1	SARAGSYNEQF
TRBV29-1	TRBJ2-2	SVGPPYTGELF
TRBV18	TRBJ2-5	ASSTGKTQY
TRBV27	TRBJ2-1	ASSFRTSGRQNEQF
TRBV7-8	TRBJ2-1	ASSHPLATAYNEQF
TRBV6-2/TRBV6-3	TRBJ1-5	ASSYSISSTQH
TRBV6-1	TRBJ1-2	ASSTPYGGEEGYT
TRBV12-3/TRBV12-4	TRBJ1-2	ASRLRGGWGYT
TRBV27	TRBJ1-1	ASSLLGRFTEAF
TRBV27	TRBJ1-1	ASSPLQDRGRTEAF
TRBV5-4	TRBJ1-2	ASSSRTGPASYGYT
TRBV20-1	TRBJ2-4	SARVGSGVIQY
TRBV14	TRBJ2-7	ASSPGAKSTRGNSYEQY
TRBV29-1	TRBJ1-2	SVAPGNYGYT
TRBV6-1	TRBJ1-1	ASIGTGVNTEAF
TRBV20-1	TRBJ1-5	SARNGLGQPQH
TRBV7-9	TRBJ1-3	ASRHRQTGWNTIY
TRBV30	TRBJ2-7	AWQLAVSYEQY
TRBV29-1	TRBJ2-1	SVEDPTPRGAGDNEQF
TRBV7-9	TRBJ1-1	ASSSGRSTIMNTEAF
TRBV5-8	TRBJ2-7	ASSLAVQREQAEQY
TRBV10-3	TRBJ1-5	AISVWAAYSNQPQH
TRBV20-1	TRBJ2-1	SARLGLAGGSEQF
TRBV18	TRBJ2-2	ASSPGAGNAGELF
TRBV25-1	TRBJ1-4	ASRSSNEKLF
TRBV28	TRBJ1-2	ASSLEGSLFLPYGYT
TRBV24-1	TRBJ1-2	ATSDGGPYGYT
TRBV27	TRBJ1-2	ASSLRDGNYGYT
TRBV20-1	TRBJ2-1	SASQGGSYNEQF
TRBV18	TRBJ2-1	ASSPLRVGLANNEQF
TRBV12-3/TRBV12-4	TRBJ2-7	ASRSGSDEQY
TRBV2	TRBJ2-5	ASSEWGLGQETQY
TRBV29-1	TRBJ2-2	SVRTGVHGELF
TRBV28	TRBJ2-6	ASRRGGNSGANVLT
TRBV29-1	TRBJ2-5	SVLRELEGETQY
TRBV7-8	TRBJ2-7	ASTTSGGYEQY
TRBV18	TRBJ2-7	ASSPRNTGTYEQY
TRBV5-1	TRBJ1-5	ASSPSAGANQPQH
TRBV30	TRBJ2-1	AWRTSGTGNEQF
TRBV29-1	TRBJ1-2	SVGGLSPYNYGYT